These T cell receptor beta chains were read from a single sample in a study of T-cell reconstitution after alpha-beta-depleted transplantation in children. TCRdb itself ran the PCR reads through MiXCR, one entry per CDR3 protein. The profile covers 130,000 to 150,000 distinct CDR3 sequences, with around 10% appearing a single time and over 15% taken by the ten largest. The source material was PBMCs, mostly from graft donor cells, sampled 180 days after TCRalphabeta/CD19-depleted stem cell transplant. These receptors all come from a female patient aged 2-10 years who had a stem cell transplant for congenital amegakaryocytic thrombocytopenia, so the T cells may come from the graft donor. Both conserved end residues are part of each CDR3. A D gene is named only where the DNA matches it firmly. Size values are once, few and many counts, or a class for expanded clones, and some rows have none.

j_call d_call clone_size v_call cdr3_aa cdr3_nt
TRBJ1-2 - - TRBV7-9 CASSFDTGIGYTF TGTGCCAGCAGCTTCGATACAGGGATTGGCTACACCTTC
TRBJ1-4 - many TRBV27 CASSVGDHRASNEKLFF TGTGCCAGCAGTGTAGGAGACCACCGGGCCTCGAATGAAAAACTGTTTTTT
TRBJ1-2 - - TRBV25-1 CASSVGDVDGYTF TGTGCCAGCAGTGTTGGTGATGTGGATGGCTACACCTTC
TRBJ1-1 TRBD1 many TRBV29-1 CSVAGQGVTEAFF TGCAGCGTTGCAGGCCAGGGGGTCACTGAAGCTTTCTTT
TRBJ2-1 TRBD1 - TRBV29-1 CSARQGARDEQFF TGCAGCGCTCGACAGGGGGCTAGGGATGAGCAGTTCTTC
TRBJ2-2 - - TRBV5-1 CASSRVGSNTGELFF TGCGCCAGCAGCCGGGTTGGGTCGAACACCGGGGAGCTGTTTTTT
TRBJ2-3 - many TRBV7-3 CASSLTGLDTDTQYF TGTGCCAGCAGCTTAACGGGGTTGGACACAGATACGCAGTATTTT
TRBJ1-5 - few TRBV12-3/TRBV12-4 CASSERRSNQPQHF TGTGCCAGCAGCGAAAGACGGTCTAATCAGCCCCAGCATTTT
TRBJ1-2 - few TRBV20-1 CSASQPGLPYGYTF TGCAGTGCTAGCCAGCCGGGGTTGCCCTATGGCTACACCTTC
TRBJ2-1 TRBD2 many TRBV7-2 CASRQAGSSYNEQFF TGTGCCAGCAGGCAAGCGGGGAGCTCCTACAATGAGCAGTTCTTC
TRBJ2-2 - many TRBV7-2 CASSPRSTGELFF TGTGCCAGCAGCCCCCGAAGCACCGGGGAGCTGTTTTTT
TRBJ2-3 - - TRBV10-3 CAIKTDTQYF TGTGCCATCAAGACAGATACGCAGTATTTT
TRBJ2-2 TRBD2 few TRBV7-3 CASSLGLAGASGELFF TGTGCCAGCAGCTTAGGGCTAGCGGGAGCATCGGGGGAGCTGTTTTTT
TRBJ2-7 - few TRBV11-2 CASSLDLPLEQYF TGTGCCAGCAGCTTGGACTTACCCTTAGAGCAGTACTTC
TRBJ2-3 - many TRBV12-3/TRBV12-4 CASSLVRDGTDTQYF TGTGCCAGCAGTTTGGTCCGGGACGGCACAGATACGCAGTATTTT
TRBJ2-6 - many TRBV28 CASARSGANVLTF TGTGCCAGCGCCAGATCTGGGGCCAACGTCCTGACTTTC
TRBJ2-3 - many TRBV2 CASSDIDEGSDTQYF TGTGCCAGCAGTGACATAGATGAGGGGTCAGATACGCAGTATTTT
TRBJ2-7 - few TRBV23-1 CASFSNITPGQPYEQYF TGCGCCAGCTTTTCGAACATAACACCAGGCCAGCCCTACGAGCAGTACTTC
TRBJ1-6 - many TRBV10-2 CASSFQREYSPLHF TGCGCCAGCAGTTTTCAACGGGAGTATTCACCCCTCCACTTT
TRBJ1-5 - - TRBV6-1 CASSKGIYSNKPQHF TGTGCCAGCTCAAAAGGGATCTATAGCAATAAGCCCCAGCATTTT
TRBJ1-5 - many TRBV28 CASRVPYGNQPQHF TGTGCCAGCAGGGTCCCCTACGGGAATCAGCCCCAGCATTTT
TRBJ2-3 TRBD2 - TRBV20-1 CSATSGTSVPTDTQYF TGCAGTGCTACATCCGGGACTAGCGTCCCCACAGATACGCAGTATTTT
TRBJ2-7 - - TRBV10-3 CAKPWGTVSSYEQYF TGTGCCAAACCCTGGGGGACGGTGAGCTCCTACGAGCAGTACTTC
TRBJ1-2 TRBD1 few TRBV20-1 CSARLSKGQGSTF TGCAGTGCTAGACTCTCTAAGGGACAGGGATCCACCTTC
TRBJ2-7 - - TRBV13 CAISAGPASYEQYF TGTGCCATCAGCGCCGGGCCCGCCTCCTACGAGCAGTACTTC
TRBJ2-7 - many TRBV10-3 CAISLSGGSSYEQYF TGTGCCATCAGTCTCTCAGGGGGGAGCTCCTACGAGCAGTACTTC
TRBJ1-1 - many TRBV5-1 CASTLSRFEAFF TGCGCCAGCACACTCTCTCGGTTTGAAGCTTTCTTT
TRBJ2-4 - many TRBV28 CASSFSGTFGTKNIQYF TGTGCCAGCAGTTTTTCAGGCACGTTCGGAACCAAAAACATTCAGTACTTC
TRBJ1-4 - few TRBV20-1 CSAREAGAPNEKLFF TGCAGTGCTAGAGAAGCAGGGGCCCCTAATGAAAAACTGTTTTTT
TRBJ1-3 - many TRBV12-3/TRBV12-4 CASSLALSFGSENTIYF TGTGCCAGCAGTTTAGCGCTAAGTTTTGGGTCAGAAAACACCATATATTTT
TRBJ1-2 - many TRBV25-1 CASRSSRDIDGYTF TGTGCCAGCAGGTCCTCCCGGGACATCGATGGCTACACCTTC
TRBJ2-3 TRBD2 - TRBV5-1 CASSRGLAGGSTDTQYF TGCGCCAGCAGCCGGGGACTAGCGGGGGGCAGCACAGATACGCAGTATTTT
TRBJ2-5 TRBD2 many TRBV5-4 CASSFASGVGETQYF TGTGCCAGCAGCTTCGCTAGCGGGGTAGGGGAGACCCAGTACTTC
TRBJ1-4 TRBD1 many TRBV6-2/TRBV6-3 CASIKGASDEKLFF TGTGCCAGCATCAAGGGGGCGTCAGATGAAAAACTGTTTTTT
TRBJ2-5 TRBD1 many TRBV29-1 CSVELLDRTQETQYF TGCAGCGTTGAATTATTGGACAGGACCCAAGAGACCCAGTACTTC
TRBJ1-6 - many TRBV12-3/TRBV12-4 CASSPAAGTPLHF TGTGCCAGCAGCCCTGCGGCCGGGACACCCCTCCACTTT
TRBJ1-4 - many TRBV27 CASRGQGNEKLFF TGTGCCAGCAGGGGGCAGGGGAATGAAAAACTGTTTTTT
TRBJ2-5 TRBD1 - TRBV18 CASSGRQGEETQYF TGTGCCAGCTCAGGTCGTCAGGGGGAAGAGACCCAGTACTTC
TRBJ2-7 TRBD2 many TRBV20-1 CRKTSETSYEQYF TGCAGAAAAACTAGCGAGACATCCTACGAGCAGTACTTC
TRBJ1-2 - many TRBV6-1 CASSESLFYGYTF TGTGCCAGCAGTGAGTCTCTGTTCTATGGCTACACCTTC
TRBJ2-1 TRBD2 many TRBV5-1 CASSFNPAGTSGGDNEQFF TGCGCCAGCAGCTTCAACCCCGCCGGTACTAGCGGAGGAGACAATGAGCAGTTCTTC
TRBJ2-3 - few TRBV29-1 CSVAGKGDSGLRTDTQYF TGCAGCGTTGCAGGGAAAGGGGATTCGGGGCTCAGGACAGATACGCAGTATTTT
TRBJ2-5 TRBD2 few TRBV15 CATSREGGQETQYF TGTGCCACCAGCCGCGAGGGAGGGCAAGAGACCCAGTACTTC
TRBJ2-7 TRBD1 many TRBV27 CASSPTGVTYEQYF TGTGCCAGCAGTCCGACAGGGGTTACCTACGAGCAGTACTTC
TRBJ2-5 TRBD2 many TRBV5-1 CASSLSSGTNGRETQYF TGCGCCAGCAGCTTGTCTAGCGGGACCAACGGTAGAGAGACCCAGTACTTC
TRBJ2-3 TRBD2 - TRBV12-3/TRBV12-4 CASSHRGLAGGWTDTQYF TGTGCCAGCAGCCACCGCGGACTAGCGGGGGGGTGGACAGATACGCAGTATTTT
TRBJ2-3 - - TRBV30 CAWGDSGTDTQYF TGTGCCTGGGGGGACTCAGGCACAGATACGCAGTATTTT
TRBJ1-1 - - TRBV15 CSTSRGIKGEGTEAFF TGTTCCACCAGCAGAGGCATAAAGGGGGAGGGCACTGAAGCTTTCTTT
TRBJ2-7 - many TRBV20-1 CSARGEGLNYEQYF TGCAGTGCTAGAGGCGAAGGACTTAACTACGAGCAGTACTTC
TRBJ2-7 - once TRBV11-1 CASSFFSGDEQYF TGTGCCAGCAGCTTCTTTAGCGGAGACGAGCAGTACTTC
TRBJ2-3 TRBD1 many TRBV28 CASTRQGDTDTQYF TGTGCCAGCACGCGACAGGGGGACACAGATACGCAGTATTTT
TRBJ2-2 - many TRBV3-1 CASSQGMWNTGELFF TGTGCCAGCAGCCAGGGGATGTGGAACACCGGGGAGCTGTTTTTT
TRBJ2-7 - many TRBV29-1 CSVRGDSYEQYF TGCAGCGTTCGCGGGGACTCCTACGAGCAGTACTTC
TRBJ1-4 - - TRBV20-1 CSAIPARREKLFF TGCAGTGCTATTCCGGCCAGACGAGAAAAACTGTTTTTT
TRBJ2-1 - few TRBV7-6 CASSFSGSNEQFF TGTGCCAGCAGCTTTAGTGGCAGCAATGAGCAGTTCTTC
TRBJ2-1 - many TRBV5-1 CASSLGRPPYNEQFF TGCGCCAGCAGCCTAGGGAGGCCCCCCTACAATGAGCAGTTCTTC